The clone carrying this T cell receptor beta chain was detected ten times or more. The antigen is undetermined. Looked up from germline, CDR1 is KGHDR and CDR2 is SFDVKD. This CDR3 contains 20 residues. V trimming: 2 bases; J trimming: 0 bases; junction bases outside the gene matches: 12. TCRdb reprocessed the reads via MiXCR and lists one record per CDR3 protein. The table includes more than 650,000 distinct CDR3 sequences, about a third detected once. This specimen comes from a study of T cell repertoires in cytomegalovirus infection. Study overall: It was the public TCR beta signatures that indicated both CMV infection and matching HLA type.

Study-wide findings and caveats: Clonotypes of TCR beta that were HLA-C-restricted and CMV-specific dominated the ex vivo response.

The sample consisted of PBMCs. The chain combines TRBV24-1 with TRBJ2-6; 7 nucleotides match TRBD2. This sequence was found in a human donor in good health (CMV status not recorded). Some clones in this sample may be carry-over from other donors' samples. The CDR3 loop reads CATSDSRGDFMSSGANVLTF. The CDR3 coding sequence is TGTGCCACCAGTGATTCCCGGGGGGATTTTATGTCCTCTGGGGCCAACGTCCTGACTTTC.